This T cell receptor (beta chain) was identified in a study of shared clonotypes between healthy human individuals. Study results and limitations: Blood alone was sampled, and tissue repertoires likely differ. In contrast to clonotypes shared by all four donors, non-shared clonotypes had lower generation probabilities.

Clones were read by immunoSEQ multiplex PCR, and TCRdb kept only the in-frame ones, dropping some. The sample lists 1.6 million or so clones, approximately 96% seen once, with approximately 1.1% in the top ten. In the case of this clone: Its antigen is unidentified.

The CDR3 length is 13 residues. Per the germline V gene, CDR1 is MNHNS and CDR2 is SASEGT. V gave up 4 bases and J gave up 6 bases, with 13 bases separating them. The rearrangement joins TRBV6-1 to TRBJ2-7; D may correspond to TRBD1 or TRBD2 (5 bases each). Sequenced input: naive CD4+ T cells sorted from blood. Regarding subset: CD45RA+ positively selected. This clonotype was sampled from a man aged 25 to 45 in good health. This chain's CDR3 is CASSGGIISEQYF. The CDR3 nucleotides read TGTGCCAGCAGTGGGGGGATAATCTCCGAGCAGTACTTC.